Below are 23 T cell receptor beta chains sequenced from a single sample in a study of T cell responses to AZD1222 COVID-19 vaccine. Method: immunoSEQ multiplex PCR; TCRdb's copy keeps in-frame clones and lacks some. The data show approximately 80,000 clones, around nine tenths seen once. The material sequenced was peripheral blood, taken 28 days after the second AZD1222 dose. These receptors all come from an adult who received the AZD1222 COVID-19 vaccine.

This chain joins TRBV7-2 and TRBJ1-5; D remains ambiguous. CDR1 SGHTA and CDR2 FQGNSA come from the germline V gene. V was pared by 3 bases and J by 2 bases, with 8 bases between. The CDR3 totals 14 residues. CDR3 nucleotides: TGTGCCAGCAGCTTCACCGAGGGCAATCAGCCCCAGCATTTT. It specifies CASSFTEGNQPQHF.

This chain uses TRBV2 with TRBJ2-1, with TRBD2 matching 14 bases. Germline CDR1 reads SNHLY; CDR2 reads FYNNEI. J gave up 4 bases and V 10 bases, and 9 bases lay outside the gene matches. The CDR3 is made up of 16 amino acids. The CDR3 coding sequence is TGTGCCACCGTGGGACTAGCGGGAGAAGAATACAATGAGCAGTTCTTC. This codes for CATVGLAGEEYNEQFF.

The rearrangement joins TRBV27 to TRBJ2-5; D remains ambiguous. V shed 5 bases and J shed 2 bases, with 9 bases lying between them. CDR1 and CDR2 from the germline V gene are MNHEY and SMNVEV (reference sequence). The CDR3 sequence is 13 residues long. CDR3 sequence (DNA): TGTGCCAGCAGTGGACGGACGCAAGAGACCCAGTACTTC. The encoded protein is CASSGRTQETQYF.

The chain joins TRBV11-3 to TRBJ1-3, with D hard to call. Per germline, CDR1 SGHNT and CDR2 YENEEA. There are 14 residues in the CDR3. Trimming removed 4 bases at V and 4 bases at J, with 11 bases between. The CDR3 nucleotides read TGTGCCAGCAGCTCGGAGGTTCCGGGAAACACCATATATTTT. Protein product: CASSSEVPGNTIYF. The entire variable domain, with the rest obtained from reference TRBV11-3 and TRBJ1-3, is as follows: EAGVVQSPRYKIIEKKQPVAFWCNPISGHNTLYWYLQNLGQGPELLIRYENEEAVDDSQLPKDRFSAERLKGVDSTLKIQPAELGDSAVYLCASSSEVPGNTIYFGEGSWLTVV.

This chain joins TRBV24-1 and TRBJ2-7, with a possible D match to TRBD2 (5 bases). Trimming pared 3 bases from V and 10 bases from J, leaving 12 bases between. This CDR3 has 12 residues. Germline CDR1 is KGHDR and CDR2 is SFDVKD. As DNA, the CDR3 is TGTGCCACCAGTGATACGGGGATCGAACAGTACTTC. This encodes CATSDTGIEQYF.

V is TRBV7-3 and J is TRBJ2-1; 10 bases line up with TRBD2. Germline CDR1 reads SGHTA; CDR2 reads FQGTGA. V shed 2 bases, J shed 4 bases, and the junction held 2 bases outside the gene matches. CDR3 length: 15 amino acids. The CDR3 bases are TGTGCCAGCAGCTTACCTAGCGGGGGATACAATGAGCAGTTCTTC. It encodes CASSLPSGGYNEQFF.

Notes on this clone: A junction end diverges from the germline sequence, so it may reflect a read error. V gene TRBV2 combines with J gene TRBJ1-1; TRBD1 matches at 7 bases. Germline assignment: CDR1 SNHLY and CDR2 FYNNEI. The CDR3 length is 15 residues. The CDR3 protein is CPSTHDRVGNTEAFF. Written as DNA, the CDR3 is TGTCCCAGCACACACGACAGGGTGGGGAACACTGAAGCTTTCTTT.

This clone was seen more than once but under ten times. The CDR3 here is CASHKGASGQVEQFF. CDR3 DNA sequence: TGTGCCAGTCATAAAGGGGCTTCTGGTCAGGTTGAGCAGTTCTTC. The V call is TRBV19, the J call TRBJ2-1, with D tentatively TRBD1 (5 bases). V was pared by 8 bases and J by 9 bases, with 23 bases between. The germline gives CDR1 LNHDA, CDR2 SQIVND (reference sequence). The CDR3 is 15 amino acids.

This chain uses TRBV27 with TRBJ1-6; 7 nucleotides align to TRBD1. There are 14 residues in the CDR3. Germline CDR1 and CDR2: MNHEY and SMNVEV (reference sequence). With 4 bases clipped from V and 9 bases from J, the junction kept 6 bases outside the gene matches. The DNA of the CDR3 is TGTGCCAGCAGTTCGCGGACAGGATCTTCACCCCTCCACTTT. It is translated as CASSSRTGSSPLHF.

The chain uses TRBV10-1 and TRBJ1-2; 7 nucleotides line up with TRBD1. Germline V gene data show CDR1 as WNHNN and CDR2 as SYGVQD (reference sequence). The V segment lost 4 bases and the J segment 7 bases; nucleotides outside the gene matches: 12. CDR3 length: 15 amino acids. The CDR3 bases are TGCGCCAGCAGTGGGGGGTGGCAGGGGGTGGGTGGCTACACCTTC. Residues: CASSGGWQGVGGYTF.

The chain employs TRBV27 and TRBJ2-2; D tentatively fits TRBD1 or TRBD2 (7 bases each). The CDR3 loop spans 15 amino acids. With 4 bases removed from V and 4 bases from J, the gap between germline ends came to 13 bases. Germline V CDR1 and CDR2: MNHEY, SMNVEV (reference sequence). CDR3 bases: TGTGCCAGCAGTTGGCAGGGGGGGAGCACCGGGGAGCTGTTTTTT. Translating it yields CASSWQGGSTGELFF.

The gene calls are TRBV27 and TRBJ2-3, with 11 bases fitting TRBD1. The CDR3 is 13 residues long. V shed 11 bases and J 5 bases; nucleotides not matched to a gene: 6. Germline V CDR1 and CDR2: MNHEY, SMNVEV (reference sequence). The CDR3 sequence: CASRDRGLDTQYF. CDR3 in DNA: TGTGCCTCCCGGGACAGGGGGTTAGATACGCAGTATTTT.

The V and J genes are TRBV5-6 and TRBJ1-2; TRBD1 aligns across 7 bases. CDR1 SGHDT and CDR2 YYEEEE come from the germline V gene. V was clipped by 8 bases and J by 0 bases; unmatched bases: 10. This CDR3 comprises 15 residues. The DNA for the CDR3 is TGTGCCAGTAACGACCGGGACAGAACTAACTATGGCTACACCTTC. Translating gives CASNDRDRTNYGYTF.

CDR3 coding DNA: TGTGCCAGCAGTGTAGACAGGGGACTTAATGAAAAACTGTTTTTT. It specifies CASSVDRGLNEKLFF. The chain recombines TRBV2 with TRBJ1-4; 8 bases match TRBD1. Unmatched junction bases numbered 5, after V lost 4 bases and J lost 4 bases. CDR3 length: 15 residues. Germline values: CDR1 SNHLY, CDR2 FYNNEI.

The chain joins TRBV9 to TRBJ1-2; 10 bases are a match to TRBD1. The CDR3 runs to 17 residues. Per germline, CDR1 SGDLS and CDR2 YYNGEE. V trimming: 1 base; J trimming: 7 bases; junction bases outside the gene matches: 13. CDR3 sequence (DNA): TGTGCCAGCAGCGTAAAATGGGGGGACAGGGGTGTGTCTGGCTACACCTTC. Translated: CASSVKWGDRGVSGYTF.

The rearrangement joins TRBV7-6 to TRBJ1-2; D unresolved. The V gene lost 1 base and the J gene lost 7 bases, with 19 bases spanning the gap. Germline values: CDR1 SGHVS, CDR2 FNYEAQ. This CDR3 has 16 residues. CDR3 nucleotides: TGTGCCAGCAGCTTAGGAATCGCAGGAGAGTTAGGTGGCTACACCTTC. Its protein is CASSLGIAGELGGYTF. The variable domain in full, with the rest retrieved from reference TRBV7-6 and TRBJ1-2, is GAGVSQSPRYKVTKRGQDVALRCDPISGHVSLYWYRQALGQGPEFLTYFNYEAQQDKSGLPNDRFSAERPEGSISTLTIQRTEQRDSAMYRCASSLGIAGELGGYTFGSGTRLTVV.

This clone was observed once. The chain is built from TRBV18 and TRBJ2-7; the D is unclear. The CDR3 contains 13 residues. V dropped 6 bases and J dropped 4 bases, with 13 bases sitting between them. The V gene's germline CDR1 is KGHSH and CDR2 LQKENI. This CDR3 is CASSSTQSYEQYF. The CDR3 nucleotides read TGTGCCAGCTCGAGTACCCAGAGTTACGAGCAGTACTTC.

The V and J genes are TRBV21-1 and TRBJ1-6. TRBV21-1 is shown as a pseudogene. CDR3 length: 15 residues. In DNA, the CDR3 is TGTGCCCGACCGGCCAGAGACCCCGAAGATTCACCCCTCCACTTT. Its translation is CARPARDPEDSPLHF.

The V gene is TRBV5-5, the J gene TRBJ1-1; D gene ambiguous. This CDR3 spans 13 amino acids. The V end was cut by 2 bases, the J end by 11 bases, with 16 bases between. Germline CDR1 reads SGHKS; CDR2 reads YYEKEE (reference sequence). The CDR3: CASSFFGEESAFF. In nucleotides, the CDR3 is TGTGCCAGCAGCTTTTTTGGGGAAGAGAGCGCTTTCTTT.

The chain combines TRBV3-1 (or the pseudogene TRBV3-2) with TRBJ2-5, with 10 positions matching TRBD2. J gave up 5 bases and V 0 bases, and 9 bases lay outside the gene matches. Germline V lookup: CDR1 LGHDT, CDR2 YNNKEL (reference sequence). This CDR3 is built from 17 residues. The CDR3 reads CASSQDQLAGARETQYF. Written as DNA, the CDR3 is TGTGCCAGCAGCCAAGATCAGCTAGCGGGAGCCCGGGAGACCCAGTACTTC.

CDR3 coding DNA: TGTGCCAGCTCGCTCACAGGGGTTATGGAGAACACTGAAGCTTTCTTT. This sequence encodes CASSLTGVMENTEAFF. The chain combines TRBV18 with TRBJ1-1; 7 nucleotides line up with TRBD1. Trimming cost V 6 bases and J 1 base; bases outside gene matches: 11. The CDR3 length is 16 residues. Looked up from germline, CDR1 is KGHSH and CDR2 is LQKENI.

The chain joins TRBV27 to TRBJ1-5; D is ambiguous. The V and J ends lost 8 bases and 0 bases respectively, with 17 bases between them. The V gene's germline CDR1 is MNHEY and CDR2 SMNVEV (reference sequence). The CDR3 is 16 residues long. CDR3: CASRPTLFHSNQPQHF. The CDR3 DNA follows: TGTGCCAGCCGTCCGACTCTCTTCCATAGCAATCAGCCCCAGCATTTT.

This chain connects TRBV30 to TRBJ1-2, with 9 bases matching TRBD1. Germline V lookup: CDR1 GTSNPN, CDR2 SVGIG (reference sequence). CDR3 size: 12 residues. After removal of 3 bases from V and 4 bases from J, the junction contained 0 bases not matched to a gene. CDR3 DNA: TGTGCCTGGAGGGGACAGGGCTATGGCTACACCTTC. Its protein is CAWRGQGYGYTF.